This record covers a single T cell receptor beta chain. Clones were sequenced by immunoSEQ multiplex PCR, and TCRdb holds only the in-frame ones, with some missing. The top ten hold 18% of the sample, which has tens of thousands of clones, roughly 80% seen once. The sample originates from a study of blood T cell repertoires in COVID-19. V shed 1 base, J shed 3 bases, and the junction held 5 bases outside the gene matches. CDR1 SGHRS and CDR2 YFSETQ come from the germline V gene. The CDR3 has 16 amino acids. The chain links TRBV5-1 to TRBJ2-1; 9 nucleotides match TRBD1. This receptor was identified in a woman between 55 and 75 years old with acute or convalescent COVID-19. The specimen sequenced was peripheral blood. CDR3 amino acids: CASSLTRTGVYNEQFF. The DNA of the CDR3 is TGCGCCAGCAGCTTGACCAGGACAGGGGTCTACAATGAGCAGTTCTTC.